Below, one T cell receptor (beta chain) is given with its context. This clone was seen a few times. The clone's antigen remains unknown. Per-base qualities were not stored, and no clone one base away is much larger. As encoded in the germline V gene (reference sequence), CDR1 is LNHDA while CDR2 is SQIVND. Inclusive of the bounding cysteine and phenylalanine, the CDR3 is 13 residues long. Just the 39-base CDR3 DNA is kept, in frame starting at base 1. V is cut by 3 bases and J by 5 bases, and the space between the germline ends is 10 bases. Donors formed part of the validation cohort, which comprised 95 to 150 subjects and was distinct from the first cohort of 550 to 850 subjects. Library generation was performed with the immunoSEQ multiplex PCR assay. Concerning the study's data processing: A statistical classification framework was developed to diagnose cytomegalovirus status using the catalog of TCR beta chain sequences. The source is immuneACCESS, and TCRdb retained only in-frame sequences with V and J called. Part of the clones is not carried over; for the studies checked, unresolved V genes explain less than half of this, and the remainder is unexplained. That table is the source of V, J and clone size, and D and trimming were worked out from the DNA. The sample table lists a few hundred thousand clones, over 80% of them with a count of one. The ten largest clones represent roughly 1% of the sample.

The sample originates from a study of cytomegalovirus exposure and HLA in healthy donors (dated by TCRdb to 2016 to 2017). Regarding the complete study: The 700 or so repertoires of the first cohort and the roughly 120 validation repertoires were produced on the same platform, according to a later analysis. The study aimed to test whether signatures of past pathogen exposure could be identified by cataloging public T cell receptors. In addition to the first cohort of 666 subjects, a separate validation cohort of some 120 different subjects was used. The study combined high-throughput TCR immunosequencing, statistical association of individual TCRs with disease status, and machine learning to predict cytomegalovirus infection status.

Broader findings and caveats from the paper: Most TCR sequences were seen in very few donors, while some public TCRs were found in many individuals. A total of about 180 TCR beta chains were listed by the study as associated with cytomegalovirus. A later analysis lacked HLA typing for the validation cohort, so it scored co-occurrence in that cohort across all 120 or so repertoires. According to the authors, the approach could potentially be generalized to other disease states and immunological phenotypes. A later analysis found that TCRs clustered in the first cohort also tended to co-occur in the 130 or so validation repertoires, with roughly 95% of cluster scores above 0. In both the original and validation cohorts, the classifier was reported to diagnose cytomegalovirus status with high specificity and sensitivity. In vitro tests confirmed that three of the cytomegalovirus-associated TCR beta chains recognize cytomegalovirus antigens.

Material for sequencing was PBMCs. The clonotype was recovered from a young woman in good health and CMV-seronegative. This receptor chain uses TRBV19 and TRBJ1-1; confidence is insufficient to name the D gene. Read as DNA, the sequence is TGTGCCAGTAGTATGGATGGGCAAACTGAAGCTTTCTTT. This codes for CASSMDGQTEAFF.